These 15 T cell receptor beta chains were sequenced from one sample in a study of T cells expressing NK-cell markers. Reanalyzing the 5' RACE reads, TCRdb keeps one entry per CDR3 protein, without DNA. The table for this sample gives 150,000 to 170,000 distinct CDR3 sequences. Material: blood T cells: a sorted CD56 or NKG2C T cell subset, CD4+ or CD8+ T cells, or bulk PBMC T cells (not recorded which). These receptors were taken from a woman in her fifties or sixties in good health.

This chain links TRBV20-1 with TRBJ2-1; TCRdb designates TRBD2, a call that cannot be tested without DNA. CDR3 size: 15 residues. From germline, CDR1 is DFQATT and CDR2 SNEGSKA (reference sequence). The CDR3 loop is CSARGTEVPYNEQFF.

V usage is TRBV7-9 and J usage is TRBJ2-1; TCRdb selects TRBD2, and the lack of DNA leaves this call unchecked. This CDR3 contains 12 residues. Germline CDR1 and CDR2: SEHNR and FQNEAQ (reference sequence). The CDR3 loop reads CASSLEGLLQFF.

The chain is built from TRBV20-1 and TRBJ2-3; TCRdb lists TRBD2, though no DNA is available to test this call. From germline, CDR1 is DFQATT and CDR2 SNEGSKA (reference sequence). The CDR3 covers 16 residues. CDR3 amino acids: CSARTRTSAETDTQYF.

The chain links TRBV7-9 to TRBJ2-1; TCRdb's D call, TRBD2, is unchecked because there is no DNA. Per the germline V gene, CDR1 is SEHNR and CDR2 is FQNEAQ (reference sequence). This CDR3 has 14 amino acids. The CDR3 sequence: CASSLVIGLGEQFF.

This rearrangement joins TRBV5-1 to TRBJ2-6; TCRdb names TRBD2, which stays unverified in the absence of DNA. CDR1 is SGHRS and CDR2 is YFSETQ in the germline V gene. The CDR3 loop spans 18 amino acids. The CDR3 loop reads CASSFNGPSPSGANVLTF.

V and J are TRBV12-3 or TRBV12-4 and TRBJ1-2. The CDR3 is 13 amino acids. The CDR3 protein is CASSPDFDSGYTF.

The V call is TRBV2, the J call TRBJ2-3. The CDR3 length is 15 residues. Germline V gene lookup returns CDR1 SNHLY and CDR2 FYNNEI. The CDR3 reads CASSDSAASTDTQYF.

The chain employs TRBV30 and TRBJ1-1; the TCRdb call, TRBD1, lacks DNA for checking. The CDR3 contains 15 residues. Germline V CDR1 and CDR2: GTSNPN, SVGIG (reference sequence). This CDR3 is CAVRSRTGTNTEAFF. The entire variable domain, with the rest obtained from reference TRBV30 and TRBJ1-1, is as follows: SQTIHQWPATLVQPVGSPLSLECTVEGTSNPNLYWYRQAAGRGLQLLFYSVGIGQISSEVPQNLSASRPQDRQFILSSKKLLLSDSGFYLCAVRSRTGTNTEAFFGQGTRLTVV.

The rearrangement uses TRBV5-1 and TRBJ2-1; TCRdb's D gene call, TRBD2, goes unchecked for lack of DNA. Germline V gives CDR1 SGHRS, CDR2 YFSETQ. The CDR3 runs to 15 residues. This chain's CDR3 is CASRTTSPLGDEQFF.

This chain connects TRBV20-1 to TRBJ2-5; TCRdb indicates TRBD2, and absent DNA this call remains unverified. Germline values: CDR1 DFQATT, CDR2 SNEGSKA (reference sequence). The CDR3 extends over 14 amino acids. CDR3 protein: CSARETINKETQYF.

The rearrangement links TRBV6-5 to TRBJ2-1; TCRdb's D call, TRBD2, is unchecked because there is no DNA. There are 15 residues in the CDR3. Germline loops: CDR1 MNHEY, CDR2 SVGAGI. CDR3 protein: CASSYGSGRDNEQFF.

This chain links TRBV10-1 with TRBJ2-1. CDR1 is WNHNN and CDR2 is SYGVQD in the germline V gene (reference sequence). The CDR3 is 13 amino acids. CDR3 amino acids: CASSPDWNNEQFF.

CDR3 amino acids: CSAGIGGRAREQYF. The V call is TRBV20-1, the J call TRBJ2-7; the TRBD2 assignment by TCRdb is unverifiable without DNA. CDR1 is DFQATT and CDR2 is SNEGSKA in the germline V gene (reference sequence). The CDR3 totals 14 residues.

The chain links TRBV3-1 to TRBJ2-5; TCRdb calls TRBD1, which cannot be checked without DNA. The CDR3 has 17 amino acids. Germline V gene data show CDR1 as LGHDT and CDR2 as YNNKEL (reference sequence). CDR3 loop: CASSQDETGGLGTDQYF.

The chain uses TRBV6-5 and TRBJ2-1; TCRdb selects TRBD1, and the lack of DNA leaves this call unchecked. The CDR3 length is 19 residues. From germline, CDR1 is MNHEY and CDR2 SVGAGI. The CDR3 loop reads CASSYSDAGRPSSYNEQFF.